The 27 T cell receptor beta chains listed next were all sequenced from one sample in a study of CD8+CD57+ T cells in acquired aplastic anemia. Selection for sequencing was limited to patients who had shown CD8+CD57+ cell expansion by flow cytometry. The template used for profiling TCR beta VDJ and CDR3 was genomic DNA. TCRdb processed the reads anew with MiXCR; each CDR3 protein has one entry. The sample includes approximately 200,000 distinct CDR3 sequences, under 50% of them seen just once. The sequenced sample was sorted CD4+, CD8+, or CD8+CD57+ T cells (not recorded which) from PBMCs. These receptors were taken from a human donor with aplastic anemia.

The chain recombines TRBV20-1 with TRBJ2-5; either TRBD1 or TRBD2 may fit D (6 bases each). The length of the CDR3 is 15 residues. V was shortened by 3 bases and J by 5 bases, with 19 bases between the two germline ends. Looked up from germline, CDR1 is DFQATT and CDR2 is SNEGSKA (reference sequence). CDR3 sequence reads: CSASWAGRGGETQYF. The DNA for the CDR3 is TGCAGTGCTAGTTGGGCAGGCAGAGGGGGGGAGACCCAGTACTTC.

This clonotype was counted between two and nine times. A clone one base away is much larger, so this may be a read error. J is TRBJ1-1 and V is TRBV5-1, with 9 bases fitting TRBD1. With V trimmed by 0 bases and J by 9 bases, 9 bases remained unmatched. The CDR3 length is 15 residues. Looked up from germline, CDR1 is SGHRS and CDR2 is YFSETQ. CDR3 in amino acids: CASSLEGQGGTKAFF. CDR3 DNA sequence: TGCGCCAGCAGCTTGGAGGGACAGGGCGGGACTAAAGCTTTCTTT.

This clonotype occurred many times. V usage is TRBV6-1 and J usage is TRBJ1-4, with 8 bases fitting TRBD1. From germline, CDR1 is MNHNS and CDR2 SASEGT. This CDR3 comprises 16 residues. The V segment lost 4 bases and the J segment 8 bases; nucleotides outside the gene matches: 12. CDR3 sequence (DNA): TGTGCCAGCAGTGTAGGGGGAACAGGGGGGGACGAAAAACTGTTTTTT. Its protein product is CASSVGGTGGDEKLFF.

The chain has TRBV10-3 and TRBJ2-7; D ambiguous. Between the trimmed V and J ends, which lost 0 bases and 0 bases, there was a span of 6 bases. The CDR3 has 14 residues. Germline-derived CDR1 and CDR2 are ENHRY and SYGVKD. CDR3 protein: CAISESAFSYEQYF. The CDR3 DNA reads TGTGCCATCAGTGAGTCAGCTTTCTCCTACGAGCAGTACTTC.

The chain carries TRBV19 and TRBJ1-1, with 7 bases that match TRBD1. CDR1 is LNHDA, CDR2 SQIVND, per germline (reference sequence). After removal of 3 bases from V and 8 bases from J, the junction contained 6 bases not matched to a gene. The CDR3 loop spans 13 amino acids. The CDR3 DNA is TGTGCCAGTAGTATTCAGGACAGGAGGGAAGCTTTCTTT. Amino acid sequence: CASSIQDRREAFF.

CDR3: CAWNGLNEKLFF. The DNA for the CDR3 is TGTGCCTGGAACGGGCTTAATGAAAAACTGTTTTTT. V is TRBV30 and J is TRBJ1-4, with D hard to call. Trimming removed 4 bases from V and 4 bases from J, with 7 bases in between. The CDR3 extends over 12 amino acids. CDR1 and CDR2 from the germline V gene are GTSNPN and SVGIG (reference sequence).

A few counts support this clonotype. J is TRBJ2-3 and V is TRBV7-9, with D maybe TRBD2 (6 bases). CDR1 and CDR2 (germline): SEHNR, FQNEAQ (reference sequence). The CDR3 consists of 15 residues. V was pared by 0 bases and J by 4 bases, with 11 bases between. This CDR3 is CASSLAGGVADTQYF. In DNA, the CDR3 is TGTGCCAGCAGCTTAGCGGGAGGCGTCGCAGATACGCAGTATTTT.

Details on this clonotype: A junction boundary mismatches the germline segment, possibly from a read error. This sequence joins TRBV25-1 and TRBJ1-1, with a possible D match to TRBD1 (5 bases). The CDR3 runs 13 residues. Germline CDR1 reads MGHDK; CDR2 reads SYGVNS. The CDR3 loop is CASIPDKNTEAFF. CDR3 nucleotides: TGTGCTAGCATACCGGACAAGAACACTGAAGCTTTCTTT.

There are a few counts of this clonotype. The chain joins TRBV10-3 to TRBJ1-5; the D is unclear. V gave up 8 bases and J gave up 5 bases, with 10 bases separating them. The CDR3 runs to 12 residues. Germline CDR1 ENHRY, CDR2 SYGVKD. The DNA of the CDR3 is TGTGCCATCGGGCAGGAAGATCAGCCCCAGCATTTT. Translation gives CAIGQEDQPQHF.

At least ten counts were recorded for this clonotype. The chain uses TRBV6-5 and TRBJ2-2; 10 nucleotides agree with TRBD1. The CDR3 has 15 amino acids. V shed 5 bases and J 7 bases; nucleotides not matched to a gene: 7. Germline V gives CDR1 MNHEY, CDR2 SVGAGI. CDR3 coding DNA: TGTGCCAGCAGTGAAGGACAGGGGGGAGGCGGGGAGCTGTTTTTT. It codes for CASSEGQGGGGELFF.

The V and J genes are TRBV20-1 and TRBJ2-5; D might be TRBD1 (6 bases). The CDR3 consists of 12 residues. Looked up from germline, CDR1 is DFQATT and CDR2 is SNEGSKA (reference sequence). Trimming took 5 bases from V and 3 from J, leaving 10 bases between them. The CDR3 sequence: CSAPTGKETQYF. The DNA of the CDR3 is TGCAGTGCTCCAACAGGGAAAGAGACCCAGTACTTC.

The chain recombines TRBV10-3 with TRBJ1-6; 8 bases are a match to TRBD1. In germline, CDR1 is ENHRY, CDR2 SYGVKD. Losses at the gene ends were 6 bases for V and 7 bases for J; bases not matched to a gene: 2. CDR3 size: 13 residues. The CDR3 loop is CAISGTGNSPLHF. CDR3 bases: TGTGCCATCAGCGGGACAGGCAATTCACCCCTCCACTTT.

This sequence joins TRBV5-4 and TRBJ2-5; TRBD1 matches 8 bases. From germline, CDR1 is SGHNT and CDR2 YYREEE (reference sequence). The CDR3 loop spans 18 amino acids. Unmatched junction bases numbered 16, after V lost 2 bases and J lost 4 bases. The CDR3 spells CASSFALSGRGRGETQYF. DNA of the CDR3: TGTGCCAGCAGCTTCGCCTTGTCCGGCAGGGGGCGCGGAGAGACCCAGTACTTC.

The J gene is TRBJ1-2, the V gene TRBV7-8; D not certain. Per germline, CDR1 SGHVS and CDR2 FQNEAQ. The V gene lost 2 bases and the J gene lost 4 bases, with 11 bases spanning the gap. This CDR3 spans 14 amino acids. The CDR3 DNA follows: TGTGCCAGCAGCTTACAGGACCTCGTCTATGGCTACACCTTC. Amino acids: CASSLQDLVYGYTF.

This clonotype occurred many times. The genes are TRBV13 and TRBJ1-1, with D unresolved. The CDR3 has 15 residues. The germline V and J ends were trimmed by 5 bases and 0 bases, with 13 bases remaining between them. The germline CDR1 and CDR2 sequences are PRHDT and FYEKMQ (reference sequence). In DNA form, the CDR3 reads TGTGCCAGCAGCGCCAGACTGCCGATGAACACTGAAGCTTTCTTT. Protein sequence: CASSARLPMNTEAFF.

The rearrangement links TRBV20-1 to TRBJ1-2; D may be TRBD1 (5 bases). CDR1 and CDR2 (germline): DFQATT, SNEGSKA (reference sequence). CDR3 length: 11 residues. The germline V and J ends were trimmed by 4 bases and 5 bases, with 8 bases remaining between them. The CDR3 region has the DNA TGCAGTGCTACGAGGGGATATGGCTACACCTTC. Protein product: CSATRGYGYTF.

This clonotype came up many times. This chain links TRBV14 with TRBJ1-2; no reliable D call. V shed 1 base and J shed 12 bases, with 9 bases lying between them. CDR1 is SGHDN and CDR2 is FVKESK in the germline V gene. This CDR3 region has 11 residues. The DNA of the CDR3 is TGTGCCAGCAGCCAAGGGGCGCCGGACACCTTC. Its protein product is CASSQGAPDTF.

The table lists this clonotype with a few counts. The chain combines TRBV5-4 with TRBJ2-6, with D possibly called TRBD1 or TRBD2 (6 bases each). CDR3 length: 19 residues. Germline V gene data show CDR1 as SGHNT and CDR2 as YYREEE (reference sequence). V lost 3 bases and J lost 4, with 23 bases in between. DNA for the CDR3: TGTGCCAGCAGCTCCACGGGTACAAGGGGGGCTCGAGGGGCCAACGTCCTGACTTTC. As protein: CASSSTGTRGARGANVLTF.

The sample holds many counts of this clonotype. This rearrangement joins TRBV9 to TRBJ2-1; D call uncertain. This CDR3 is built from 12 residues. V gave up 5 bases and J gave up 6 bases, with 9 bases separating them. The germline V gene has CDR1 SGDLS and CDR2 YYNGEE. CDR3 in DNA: TGTGCCAGCAGTCCCCTGGGCAATGAGCAGTTCTTC. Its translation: CASSPLGNEQFF.

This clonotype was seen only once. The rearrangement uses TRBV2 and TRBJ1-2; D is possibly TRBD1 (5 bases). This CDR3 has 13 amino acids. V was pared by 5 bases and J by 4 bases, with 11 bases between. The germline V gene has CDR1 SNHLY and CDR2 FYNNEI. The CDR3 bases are TGTGCCAGCAGTTTTATGGGGGGCTATGGCTACACCTTC. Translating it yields CASSFMGGYGYTF. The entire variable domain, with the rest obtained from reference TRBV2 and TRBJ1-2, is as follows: EPEVTQTPSHQVTQMGQEVILRCVPISNHLYFYWYRQILGQKVEFLVSFYNNEISEKSEIFDDQFSVERPDGSNFTLKIRSTKLEDSAMYFCASSFMGGYGYTFGSGTRLTVV.

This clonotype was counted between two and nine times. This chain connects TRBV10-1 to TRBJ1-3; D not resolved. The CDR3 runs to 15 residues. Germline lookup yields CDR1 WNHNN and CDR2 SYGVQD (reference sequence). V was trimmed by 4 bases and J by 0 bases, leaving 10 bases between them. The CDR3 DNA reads TGCGCCAGCAGTGTTGAGGGCAGCTCTGGAAACACCATATATTTT. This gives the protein CASSVEGSSGNTIYF.

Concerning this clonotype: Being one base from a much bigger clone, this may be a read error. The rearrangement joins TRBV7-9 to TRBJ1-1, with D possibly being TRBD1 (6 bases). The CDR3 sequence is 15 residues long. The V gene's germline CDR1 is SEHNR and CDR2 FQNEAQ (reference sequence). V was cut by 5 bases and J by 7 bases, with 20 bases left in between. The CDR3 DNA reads TGTGCCAGCAGCCCCCTCGGGCAGGGGTGGAGTGAAGCTTTCTTT. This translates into CASSPLGQGWSEAFF.

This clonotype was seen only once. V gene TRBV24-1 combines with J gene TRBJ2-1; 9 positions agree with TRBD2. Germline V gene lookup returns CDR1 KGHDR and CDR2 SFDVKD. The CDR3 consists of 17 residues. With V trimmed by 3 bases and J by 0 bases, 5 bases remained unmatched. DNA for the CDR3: TGTGCCACCAGTGATCCTAGCGGGGATAGCTCCTACAATGAGCAGTTCTTC. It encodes CATSDPSGDSSYNEQFF.

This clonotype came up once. DNA of the CDR3: TGTGCCAGCAGTTTGGGACAAGGAGACTCACCCCTCCACTTT. Translating gives CASSLGQGDSPLHF. The chain combines TRBV12-3 or TRBV12-4 with TRBJ1-6, with D perhaps TRBD1 (6 bases). Trimming took off 3 bases at V and 10 bases at J, with 13 bases between the two ends. The CDR3 has 14 amino acids.

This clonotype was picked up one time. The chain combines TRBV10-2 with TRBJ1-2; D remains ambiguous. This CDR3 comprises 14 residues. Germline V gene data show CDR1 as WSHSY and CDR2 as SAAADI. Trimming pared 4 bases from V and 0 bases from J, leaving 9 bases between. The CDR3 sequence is CASSARTSNYGYTF. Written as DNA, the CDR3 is TGCGCCAGCAGTGCCAGGACTTCTAACTATGGCTACACCTTC.

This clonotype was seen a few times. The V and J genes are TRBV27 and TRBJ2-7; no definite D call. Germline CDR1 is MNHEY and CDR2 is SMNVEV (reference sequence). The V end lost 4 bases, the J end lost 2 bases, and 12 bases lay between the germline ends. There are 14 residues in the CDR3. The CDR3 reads CASSSLQTPYEQYF. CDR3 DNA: TGTGCCAGCAGTTCCCTCCAGACACCCTACGAGCAGTACTTC.

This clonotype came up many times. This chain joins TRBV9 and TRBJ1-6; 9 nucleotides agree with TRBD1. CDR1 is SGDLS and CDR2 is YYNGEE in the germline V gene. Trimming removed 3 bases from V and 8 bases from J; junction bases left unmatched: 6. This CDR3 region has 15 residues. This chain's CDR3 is CASSGGQGGDSPLHF. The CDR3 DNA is TGTGCCAGCAGCGGGGGACAGGGAGGAGATTCACCCCTCCACTTT.